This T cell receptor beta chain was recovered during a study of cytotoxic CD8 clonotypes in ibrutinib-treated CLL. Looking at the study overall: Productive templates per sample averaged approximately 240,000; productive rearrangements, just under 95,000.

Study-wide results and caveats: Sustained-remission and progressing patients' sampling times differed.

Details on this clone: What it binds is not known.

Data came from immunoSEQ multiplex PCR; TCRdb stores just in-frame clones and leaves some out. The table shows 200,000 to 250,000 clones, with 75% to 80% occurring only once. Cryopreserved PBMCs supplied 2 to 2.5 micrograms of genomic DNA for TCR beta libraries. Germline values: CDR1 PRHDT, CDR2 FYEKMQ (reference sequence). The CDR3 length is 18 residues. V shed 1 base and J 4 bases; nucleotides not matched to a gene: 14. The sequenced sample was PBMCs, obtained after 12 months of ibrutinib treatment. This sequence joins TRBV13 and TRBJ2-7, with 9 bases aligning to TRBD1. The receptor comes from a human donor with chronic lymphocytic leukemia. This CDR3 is CASSLAPGTGIPSYEQYF. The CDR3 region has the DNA TGTGCCAGCAGCTTAGCTCCTGGGACAGGGATTCCTTCGTACGAGCAGTACTTC.